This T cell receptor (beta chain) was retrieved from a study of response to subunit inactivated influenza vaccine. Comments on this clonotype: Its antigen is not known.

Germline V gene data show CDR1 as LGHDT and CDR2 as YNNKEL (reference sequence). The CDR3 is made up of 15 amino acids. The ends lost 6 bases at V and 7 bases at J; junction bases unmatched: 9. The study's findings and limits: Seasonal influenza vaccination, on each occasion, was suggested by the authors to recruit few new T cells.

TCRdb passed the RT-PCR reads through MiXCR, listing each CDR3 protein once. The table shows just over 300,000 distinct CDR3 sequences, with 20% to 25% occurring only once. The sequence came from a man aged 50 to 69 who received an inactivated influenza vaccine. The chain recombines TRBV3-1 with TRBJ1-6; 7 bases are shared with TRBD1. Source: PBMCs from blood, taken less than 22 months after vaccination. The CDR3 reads CASRPRQGGNSPLHF. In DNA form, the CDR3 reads TGTGCCAGCAGACCCAGACAGGGTGGGAATTCACCCCTCCACTTT.